This passage covers 2 T cell receptor beta chains from one sample sequenced in a study of shared clonotypes between healthy human individuals. The method was immunoSEQ multiplex PCR; TCRdb's version includes in-frame clones alone and lacks a portion of them. The repertoire holds fewer than 130,000 clones, with just over 65% as singletons. The source material was memory CD8+ T cells sorted from blood. As for subset: CD45RO+ cells pooled with CCR7-negative TemRA cells. Receptors were obtained from a woman aged 30 to 39 in good health.

The chain uses TRBV19 and TRBJ2-1; possibly TRBD1 or TRBD2 for D (6 bases each). V was clipped by 5 bases and J by 4 bases, with 15 bases between them. The V gene's germline CDR1 is LNHDA and CDR2 SQIVND (reference sequence). This CDR3 has 15 residues. DNA of the CDR3: TGTGCCAGTAGTCTCCCGGAGGGGGGTTACAATGAGCAGTTCTTC. Its translation: CASSLPEGGYNEQFF.

The chain combines TRBV27 with TRBJ1-1; D is ambiguous. Trimming took 2 bases from V and 2 from J, leaving 12 bases between them. The CDR3 spans 15 residues. Germline assignment: CDR1 MNHEY and CDR2 SMNVEV (reference sequence). The CDR3 loop reads CASSLREGSNTEAFF. Here the CDR3 DNA reads TGTGCCAGCAGTTTACGTGAGGGAAGCAACACTGAAGCTTTCTTT.